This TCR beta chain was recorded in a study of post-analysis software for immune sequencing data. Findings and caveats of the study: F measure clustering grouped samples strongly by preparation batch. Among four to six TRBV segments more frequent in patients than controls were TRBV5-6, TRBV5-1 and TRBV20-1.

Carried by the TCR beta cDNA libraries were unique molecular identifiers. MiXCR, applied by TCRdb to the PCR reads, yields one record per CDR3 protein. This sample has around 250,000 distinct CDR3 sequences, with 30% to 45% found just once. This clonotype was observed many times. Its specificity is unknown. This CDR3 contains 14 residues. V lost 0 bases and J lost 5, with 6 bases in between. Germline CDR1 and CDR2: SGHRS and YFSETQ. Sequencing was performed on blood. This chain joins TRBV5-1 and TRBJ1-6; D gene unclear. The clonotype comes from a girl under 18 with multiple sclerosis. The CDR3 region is CASSLEGNNSPLHF. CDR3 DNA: TGCGCCAGCAGCTTGGAGGGTAATAATTCACCCCTCCACTTT.